These 13 T cell receptor beta chains were sequenced from one sample in a study of T cell repertoires in cytomegalovirus infection. TCRdb processed the reads anew with MiXCR; each CDR3 protein has one entry. The sample has more than 300,000 distinct CDR3 sequences, just under 35% seen once. What these receptors recognize is not known. The sample here was cultured PBMCs, taken from culture after CMV antigen stimulation. The receptors stem from a human donor in good health (CMV status not recorded). Some clones in this sample may be carry-over from other donors' samples.

The chain uses TRBV7-2 and TRBJ2-5; 7 bases match TRBD2. With 1 base clipped from V and 5 bases from J, the junction kept 13 bases outside the gene matches. The germline V gene has CDR1 SGHTA and CDR2 FQGNSA. This CDR3 spans 17 amino acids. CDR3 DNA: TGTGCCAGCAGCTTAGTAGCGGGCGAAGCTCCCAGGGAGACCCAGTACTTC. It codes for CASSLVAGEAPRETQYF.

The chain joins TRBV20-1 to TRBJ2-1, with 10 bases matching TRBD1. Germline-derived CDR1 and CDR2 are DFQATT and SNEGSKA (reference sequence). The CDR3 is 15 residues long. V shed 6 bases, J shed 4 bases, and the junction held 9 bases outside the gene matches. This CDR3 is CSAPGQGEMYNEQFF. The CDR3 nucleotides are TGCAGTGCCCCCGGACAGGGGGAGATGTACAATGAGCAGTTCTTC.

This clonotype was seen a handful of times. The chain links TRBV6-6 to TRBJ2-1; D uncertain. The CDR3 length is 15 residues. Germline values: CDR1 MNHNY, CDR2 SVGAGI (reference sequence). Trimming shortened V by 5 bases and J by 4 bases, and 15 bases separated the two germline ends. The CDR3 is CASSLRPSPYNEQFF. The CDR3 DNA sequence: TGTGCCAGCAGTCTACGACCCAGCCCTTACAATGAGCAGTTCTTC.

This chain connects TRBV27 to TRBJ2-5, with 12 bases matching TRBD2. This CDR3 contains 19 residues. Germline CDR1 is MNHEY and CDR2 is SMNVEV (reference sequence). Trimming took 11 bases from V and 5 from J; bases not matched to a gene: 24. CDR3 DNA sequence: TGTGCCGCCCCCGGAGCGGATTCTAGCGGGAGGGCCTCGGGGGAGACCCAGTACTTC. Amino acid sequence: CAAPGADSSGRASGETQYF.

This clonotype was detected only a few times. The chain couples TRBV7-2 to TRBJ2-2, with D hard to call. Germline CDR1 SGHTA, CDR2 FQGNSA. V was trimmed by 3 bases and J by 1 base, leaving 9 bases between them. This CDR3 is 15 amino acids long. In nucleotides, the CDR3 is TGTGCCAGCAGCTTGCTGGTCATGAACACCGGGGAGCTGTTTTTT. Its translation is CASSLLVMNTGELFF.

On this clonotype: One end of the junction does not line up with germline, which may come from a read error. The chain combines TRBV7-2 with TRBJ1-4; TRBD1 matches at 7 bases. This CDR3 is built from 13 residues. The germline V gene encodes CDR1 SGHTA and CDR2 FQGNSA. The CDR3 DNA reads as TGTGCCAGCATCTTACAACAGGGGGAAAAACTGTTTTTT. This gives the protein CASILQQGEKLFF.

V is TRBV27 and J is TRBJ1-1; D may be TRBD1 (6 bases). The CDR3 spans 13 residues. Germline V gives CDR1 MNHEY, CDR2 SMNVEV (reference sequence). The ends were cut back, 5 bases at V and 6 bases at J, with 13 bases in the middle. DNA of the CDR3: TGTGCCAGCAGTCCAAGGGGGGAGGCTGAAGCTTTCTTT. Translation gives CASSPRGEAEAFF.

The rearrangement joins TRBV5-1 to TRBJ2-1; 13 bases match TRBD2. In germline, CDR1 is SGHRS, CDR2 YFSETQ. The V and J ends lost 0 bases and 9 bases, in that order; junction bases with no gene match: 3. CDR3 length equals 15 residues. CDR3 coding DNA: TGCGCCAGCAGCTTGGGGACTAGCGGGGGCGGTGAGCAGTTCTTC. This encodes CASSLGTSGGGEQFF.

The rearrangement links TRBV7-3 to TRBJ2-5; 7 bases are shared with TRBD2. The junction had 9 bases not matched to a gene; V was cut back by 3 bases and J by 5 bases. The germline V gene encodes CDR1 SGHTA and CDR2 FQGTGA. The CDR3 runs to 15 residues. Written as DNA, the CDR3 is TGTGCCAGCAGCTTCGACGGCGGGAGAATGGAGACCCAGTACTTC. It translates to CASSFDGGRMETQYF.

This clonotype showed up just a few times. V is TRBV6-1 and J is TRBJ2-1, with D possibly matching TRBD1 (5 bases). V was trimmed by 4 bases and J by 9 bases, leaving 10 bases between them. Germline assignment: CDR1 MNHNS and CDR2 SASEGT. This CDR3 region has 12 residues. CDR3 protein: CASSVGQGEQFF. The CDR3 DNA is TGTGCCAGCAGTGTAGGCCAGGGTGAGCAGTTCTTC.

This clonotype has just a few counts. The chain combines TRBV9 with TRBJ1-1, with D possibly matching TRBD1 (6 bases). Trimming left V 2 bases short and J 4 bases short, with 12 bases between. Looked up from germline, CDR1 is SGDLS and CDR2 is YYNGEE. This CDR3 is 14 amino acids long. CDR3 in DNA: TGTGCCAGCAGCGTCGGGGGCGTCGGCACTGAAGCTTTCTTT. It encodes CASSVGGVGTEAFF.

This CDR3 reads CASSYPPRGSYNEQFF. In DNA, the CDR3 is TGTGCCAGCAGTTACCCCCCCAGGGGCTCCTACAATGAGCAGTTCTTC. The V call is TRBV6-8, the J call TRBJ2-1, with a weak D call TRBD1 (6 bases). This CDR3 contains 16 residues. Germline V CDR1 and CDR2: MNHGY, SAAAGT. Trimming shortened V by 2 bases and J by 0 bases, and 11 bases separated the two germline ends.

Only a few counts were recorded for this clonotype. The chain combines TRBV7-2 with TRBJ1-2; D is perhaps TRBD1 (5 bases). Trimming removed 5 bases at V and 5 bases at J, with 21 bases between. CDR1 and CDR2 (germline): SGHTA, FQGNSA. The CDR3 is made up of 16 amino acids. The CDR3 is CASSPYRISSGYGYTF. CDR3 coding DNA: TGTGCCAGCAGCCCCTACAGGATATCATCGGGGTATGGCTACACCTTC.